The entry that follows covers one T cell receptor (beta chain) sequence. Its antigen is not identified. The sample originates from a study of vaccination effects on CD4 cells after COVID-19. Measured with immunoSEQ multiplex PCR; TCRdb has only the in-frame clones, and not every one. Found here are fewer than 90,000 clones, more than 60% of them singletons; the top ten hold 0.85% to 1.2%. Pools of viral peptides were used by the ViraFEST assay to expand antigen-specific CD4+ T cells ahead of sequencing. Upon completion of about ten days in culture, CD4+ T cells were isolated. Vaccination of participants consisted of two doses of either the BNT162b2 or mRNA-1273 vaccine. The vaccine recipients had no prior SARS-CoV-2 infection, with negative nucleocapsid antibodies. The study's findings and limits: Among infection- and vaccine-induced clones, marked clonal contraction occurred late after vaccination.

The germline V gene has CDR1 SGHRS and CDR2 YFSETQ. V lost 4 bases, J lost 7 bases, and 8 bases stayed unmatched. This CDR3 is 15 amino acids long. Sequenced here: CD4+ T cells from PBMCs cultured with HCoV-OC43 spike peptides, sampled after COVID-19 vaccination. Subset here: HCoV-OC43 spike overlapping peptide pool stimulation. This rearrangement joins TRBV5-1 to TRBJ2-1; 10 positions match TRBD2. The clonotype comes from a human donor who received a COVID-19 vaccine. This CDR3 is CASSIPSGGLNEQFF. CDR3 nucleotides: TGCGCCAGCAGCATCCCTAGCGGGGGTTTAAATGAGCAGTTCTTC.